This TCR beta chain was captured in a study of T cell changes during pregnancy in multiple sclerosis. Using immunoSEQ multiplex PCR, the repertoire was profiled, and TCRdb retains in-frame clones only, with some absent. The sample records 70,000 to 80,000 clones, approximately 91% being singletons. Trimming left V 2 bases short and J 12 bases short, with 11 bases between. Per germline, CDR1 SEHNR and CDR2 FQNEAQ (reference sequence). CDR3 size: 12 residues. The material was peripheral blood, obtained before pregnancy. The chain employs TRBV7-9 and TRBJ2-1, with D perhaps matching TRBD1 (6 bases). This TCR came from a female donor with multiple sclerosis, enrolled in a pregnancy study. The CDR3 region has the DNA TGTGCCAGCAGCTTACACAGGGTGGGGCAGTTCTTC. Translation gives CASSLHRVGQFF.